This TCR beta chain was recovered during a study of cytomegalovirus exposure and HLA in healthy donors. In regard to this clone: No antigen is known for it.

Study results and caveats: Apart from CMV serostatus, no immune exposure information was available. HLA alleles showed associations with around 15,000 TCR beta sequences in a later analysis, at a 0.05 false discovery rate. For TCR beta chains, V- and J-gene trimming was later linked to a missense DCLRE1C variant.

Researchers ran the PCR with 60 Vbeta and 13 Jbeta primers. The table came from immunoSEQ multiplex PCR; TCRdb's copy has only in-frame clones and leaves some out. This table has some 89,000 clones, just over 70% appearing once. CDR1 SEHNR and CDR2 FQNEAQ come from the germline V gene (reference sequence). This CDR3 spans 15 amino acids. Trimming at V came to 7 bases and at J to 1 base, leaving 10 bases not matched to a gene. The sequence was collected from a man between 60 and 75 years old in good health and CMV-seronegative. Sample: PBMCs. J is TRBJ2-7 and V is TRBV7-9, with 7 bases aligning to TRBD2. CDR3 DNA: TGTGCCAGCATCCCTACTAGCGCTGCATCCTACGAGCAGTACTTC. Translation gives CASIPTSAASYEQYF.